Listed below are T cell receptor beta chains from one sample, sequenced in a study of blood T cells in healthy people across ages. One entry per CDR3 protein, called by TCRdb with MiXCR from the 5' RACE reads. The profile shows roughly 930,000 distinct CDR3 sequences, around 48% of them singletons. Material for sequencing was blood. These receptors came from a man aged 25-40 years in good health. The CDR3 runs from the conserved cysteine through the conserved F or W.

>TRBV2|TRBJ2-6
CASSEARPRGQGGAGANVLTF
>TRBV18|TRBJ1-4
CASSTGILGEKLFF
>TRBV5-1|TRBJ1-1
CARSGRQGENTEAFF
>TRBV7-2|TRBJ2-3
CASSALADTQYF
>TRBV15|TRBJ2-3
CATSQTAGGPDTQYF
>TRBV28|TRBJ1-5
CASRSGTGDANQPQHF
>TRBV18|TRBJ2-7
CASSPFSEGGWEQYF
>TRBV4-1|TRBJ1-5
CASSPTWGGQPQHF
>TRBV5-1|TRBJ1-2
CASSRGTGGYTF
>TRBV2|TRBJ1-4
CASSAPPGGLEKLFF
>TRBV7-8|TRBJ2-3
CASSYRTSGATDTQYF
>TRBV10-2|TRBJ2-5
CASSRLEETQYF
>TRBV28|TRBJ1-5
CASLRDLSNQPQHF
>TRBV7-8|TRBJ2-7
CASSLQETYEQYF
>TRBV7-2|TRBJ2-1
CASSLERVNEQFF
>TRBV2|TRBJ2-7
CASESAYEQYF